This TCR beta chain was obtained from a study of blood T cells in healthy people across ages. Study-wide results and limits: Fewer expanded clones and more diversity marked long-lived versus aged donors.

Each donor supplied around 10 milliliters of peripheral blood. A minimum of 5 micrograms of total RNA was extracted per sample. The use of a sample-barcoded 5' primer and a J-beta primer mix characterized a second PCR of roughly 6 to 12 cycles. Samples each returned at least 3 million CDR3-containing paired-end reads. MiXCR, run by TCRdb on the 5' RACE reads, gives a single entry per CDR3 protein. This sample has under 2 million distinct CDR3 sequences; about 31% occur once, and the top ten carry over 9%. The germline CDR1 and CDR2 sequences are SNHLY and FYNNEI. V lost 7 bases to trimming and J lost 2 bases; unmatched junction nucleotides: 9. The CDR3 runs 15 residues. In regard to this clonotype: Its antigen is unknown.

This clonotype was sampled from a woman aged 30 to 39 in good health. This rearrangement joins TRBV2 to TRBJ2-7; 9 bases map to TRBD2. Sequenced material: blood. CDR3 amino acids: CASKRLAEVAYEQYF. In DNA form, the CDR3 reads TGTGCCAGCAAAAGACTAGCGGAGGTCGCCTACGAGCAGTACTTC.